These T cell receptor beta chains were read from a single sample in a study of cytomegalovirus exposure and HLA in healthy donors. The protocol was immunoSEQ multiplex PCR, while the TCRdb copy is restricted to in-frame clones and leaves out a portion. The sample table sets out under 70,000 clones. The sample taken for sequencing was PBMCs. These receptors were obtained from a man aged 50 to 59 in good health and CMV-seropositive. CDR3s leave out the opening cysteine and the closing phenylalanine or tryptophan. Fields, in order: CDR3 protein, D gene, V gene. The D gene is left open where the match is weak.

ASSPGTGPNTEAF	TRBD1	TRBV5-1
ASREGGLANTEAF	NA	TRBV2
ASSPGLAGTGEQY	TRBD2	TRBV5-4
ASRPNGGTEAF	NA	TRBV6-1
ASTKDRGREKLF	TRBD1	TRBV6-1
ASSPGTGGTDTQY	TRBD1	TRBV2
ASSQGLATNEQF	TRBD2	TRBV18
ASRRQGTISQPQH	TRBD1	TRBV6-5
ASSPPLGSGETQY	NA	TRBV19
SVDRVGDTQY	NA	TRBV29-1
ASSPRQVTYEQY	NA	TRBV18
ASSYSFSASTDTQY	NA	TRBV6-5
ASSLGQFYEQY	NA	TRBV5-1
ASSQGAQGAYYGYT	TRBD1	TRBV4-3
ASSVETEQY	NA	TRBV9
ASSWTGPYEQY	TRBD1	TRBV5-6
ASRPDTNTEAF	NA	TRBV6-6
ASSPIRGGPSTDTQY	NA	TRBV28
ASSELGRVTGELF	NA	TRBV6-1
ASFRTGYEAF	TRBD1	TRBV27
ASSLSTSGRDTQY	TRBD2	TRBV27
ARSLLAESSYNEQF	NA	TRBV5-3
AWNQASGYT	NA	TRBV30
ASSQRGGFYGYT	NA	TRBV5-4
ASSPLGQEGAF	TRBD1	TRBV18
ASSSTGPNTEAF	NA	TRBV11-3
ASILDRLENTGELF	NA	TRBV5-1
ASSWTSGRGETQY	TRBD2	TRBV7-2
ATSRPRDEQF	NA	TRBV15